The TCR beta chain described here comes from a study of CD4+ T cells in melanoma. Libraries were prepared by immunoSEQ multiplex PCR; TCRdb keeps only in-frame clonotypes and omits some of them. The sample records 9,600 or so clones, approximately 69% being singletons. With 5 bases clipped from V and 4 bases from J, the junction kept 8 bases outside the gene matches. The CDR3 runs 15 residues. CDR1 MNHEY and CDR2 SVGAGI come from the germline V gene. Sequenced: peripheral blood. The chain carries TRBV6-5 and TRBJ1-1, with 9 bases lining up with TRBD1. This receptor was identified in a human donor with melanoma. CDR3 nucleotide sequence: TGTGCCAGCAGTCCGGGGGGGACAGGGACCACTGAAGCTTTCTTT. Its translation: CASSPGGTGTTEAFF.